Following are 2 T cell receptor beta chains from one sample sequenced in a study of blood T cell repertoires in COVID-19. Libraries were prepared by immunoSEQ multiplex PCR; TCRdb keeps only in-frame clonotypes and omits some of them. This table holds 200,000 or so clones, approximately 90% found once. Sequenced input: peripheral blood. The receptors were gathered from a man aged 50 or older with acute or convalescent COVID-19.

The J gene is TRBJ1-2, the V gene TRBV6-5; 8 bases are shared with TRBD1. The CDR3 is made up of 15 amino acids. V shed 5 bases and J 4 bases; nucleotides not matched to a gene: 9. Germline V gene lookup returns CDR1 MNHEY and CDR2 SVGAGI. The CDR3 here is CASSPGGSQFYGYTF. CDR3 in DNA: TGTGCCAGCAGTCCAGGGGGCAGCCAGTTCTATGGCTACACCTTC.

The V call is TRBV18, the J call TRBJ2-7, with 8 bases fitting TRBD2. This CDR3 is built from 14 residues. Trimming removed 2 bases from V and 3 bases from J; junction bases left unmatched: 3. Germline V CDR1 and CDR2: KGHSH, LQKENI. The DNA for the CDR3 is TGTGCCAGCTCACCAGGCACTAGCGGCTACGAGCAGTACTTC. Its translation is CASSPGTSGYEQYF.